A single sample gave rise to the 26 T cell receptor beta chains below, sequenced in a study of CD4 T cells in relation to SARS-CoV-2 and coronaviruses. Before the COVID-19 pandemic, during about 2010-2018, CD4+ T cells were taken from unexposed donors. The cells were cultured for about 10 days before CD4+ T cells were isolated. Assay: immunoSEQ multiplex PCR; the TCRdb copy retains only in-frame clones and omits some. The sample consists of about 19,000 clones, roughly 80% of them appearing once. No antigens are known for them. The specimen sequenced was CD4+ T cells from PBMCs, cultured in vitro. These TCRs come from a human donor in good health.

The chain links TRBV11-3 to TRBJ2-5, with D possibly being TRBD2 (7 bases). V was trimmed by 6 bases and J by 4 bases, leaving 12 bases between them. CDR1 SGHNT and CDR2 YENEEA come from the germline V gene. The CDR3 spans 13 residues. Here the CDR3 reads CASSYREGETQYF. The CDR3 DNA sequence: TGTGCCAGCAGTTACAGGGAGGGAGAGACCCAGTACTTC.

This clone turned up a few times. The gene calls are TRBV30 and TRBJ1-6; 8 positions agree with TRBD1. Germline CDR1 and CDR2: GTSNPN and SVGIG (reference sequence). The CDR3 is 15 residues long. After removal of 4 bases from V and 5 bases from J, the junction contained 7 bases not matched to a gene. In nucleotides, the CDR3 is TGTGCCTGGACCAGACAGGGGTTCAATAATTCACCCCTCCACTTT. Translating it yields CAWTRQGFNNSPLHF.

The J gene is TRBJ1-2, the V gene TRBV7-9; D not resolved. With 3 bases removed from V and 4 bases from J, the gap between germline ends came to 15 bases. The CDR3 extends over 15 amino acids. CDR1 is SEHNR, CDR2 FQNEAQ, per germline (reference sequence). CDR3 nucleotide sequence: TGTGCCAGCAGCTTCTTACCGGGGTTAGGCTATGGCTACACCTTC. The encoded protein is CASSFLPGLGYGYTF.

This rearrangement joins TRBV9 to TRBJ2-7; 8 nucleotides line up with TRBD1. The CDR3 contains 15 residues. V shed 0 bases, J shed 5 bases, and the junction held 7 bases outside the gene matches. The V gene's germline CDR1 is SGDLS and CDR2 YYNGEE. For the CDR3, the DNA is TGTGCCAGCAGCGTAGCAGGGGGCAAGATGGACGAGCAGTACTTC. Encoded protein: CASSVAGGKMDEQYF.

The chain is built from TRBV6-4 and TRBJ2-3; perhaps D is TRBD1 or TRBD2 (5 bases each). Trimming cost V 10 bases and J 0 bases, with 14 bases left between them. The CDR3 contains 14 residues. Germline V lookup: CDR1 MRHNA, CDR2 SNTAGT. CDR3 sequence reads: CATARDGSTDTQYF. CDR3 in DNA: TGTGCCACAGCCCGGGACGGAAGCACAGATACGCAGTATTTT.

This chain uses TRBV4-1 with TRBJ1-1; 8 bases agree with TRBD1. V shed 4 bases and J 0 bases; nucleotides not matched to a gene: 4. The length of the CDR3 is 15 residues. Germline CDR1 and CDR2: MGHRA and YSYEKL. CDR3: CASSPMTGVNTEAFF. The CDR3 region has the DNA TGCGCCAGCAGCCCAATGACAGGGGTGAACACTGAAGCTTTCTTT.

The chain couples TRBV5-1 to TRBJ2-5, with D unclear. The V end was cut by 3 bases, the J end by 5 bases, with 11 bases between. Germline CDR1 is SGHRS and CDR2 is YFSETQ. The length of the CDR3 is 13 residues. The CDR3 sequence is CASSSGVSETQYF. CDR3 bases: TGCGCCAGCAGCTCCGGAGTGTCTGAGACCCAGTACTTC.

This chain connects TRBV3-1 (or the pseudogene TRBV3-2) to TRBJ1-2; TRBD1 matches 8 bases. This CDR3 has 16 amino acids. Germline V lookup: CDR1 LGHDT, CDR2 YNNKEL (reference sequence). V lost 1 base, J lost 4 bases, and 8 bases stayed unmatched. In DNA form, the CDR3 reads TGTGCCAGCAGCCAAGGGACAGGGCAATTGAGCTATGGCTACACCTTC. Encoded protein: CASSQGTGQLSYGYTF.

The CDR3 here is CASSPQGSSYNEQFF. The CDR3 nucleotides are TGTGCCAGCAGCCCCCAGGGAAGCTCCTACAATGAGCAGTTCTTC. This rearrangement joins TRBV7-8 to TRBJ2-1, with a tentative D call TRBD1 (5 bases). With 5 bases removed from V and 0 bases from J, the gap between germline ends came to 11 bases. The CDR3 extends over 15 amino acids. Looked up from germline, CDR1 is SGHVS and CDR2 is FQNEAQ.

The chain joins TRBV6-2 or TRBV6-3 to TRBJ1-1; weak D call: TRBD1 (5 bases). The germline V gene encodes CDR1 MNHEY and CDR2 SVGEGT. Between the trimmed V and J ends, which lost 6 bases and 1 base, there was a span of 12 bases. The CDR3 sequence is 14 residues long. CDR3 in DNA: TGTGCCAGCAGCGGGACGCTACCGAACACTGAAGCTTTCTTT. Its translation is CASSGTLPNTEAFF.

The chain couples TRBV27 to TRBJ2-6; possible D gene TRBD1, 6 bases. This CDR3 comprises 15 residues. V was pared by 5 bases and J by 0 bases, with 8 bases between. Germline values: CDR1 MNHEY, CDR2 SMNVEV (reference sequence). As DNA, the CDR3 is TGTGCCAGCAGTGCCAGGGGCTCTGGGGCCAACGTCCTGACTTTC. It yields the protein CASSARGSGANVLTF.

Only one count was recorded for this clone. V usage is TRBV4-2 and J usage is TRBJ1-2; 10 bases map to TRBD1. J lost 3 bases, V lost 1 base, and 5 bases had no gene match. Germline V gene lookup returns CDR1 LGHNA and CDR2 YNFKEQ. The CDR3 length is 16 residues. CDR3 region: CASSQVGQGNDYGYTF. In nucleotides, the CDR3 is TGTGCCAGCAGCCAAGTGGGACAGGGGAACGACTATGGCTACACCTTC.

This clone is judged medium-sized. The chain couples TRBV2 to TRBJ1-5, with TRBD1 as a possible D gene (5 bases). The CDR3 runs 16 residues. CDR1 and CDR2 (germline): SNHLY, FYNNEI. The V and J ends lost 7 bases and 4 bases respectively, with 20 bases between them. CDR3 amino acids: CASIEAAGLQNQPQHF. In nucleotides, the CDR3 is TGTGCCAGCATAGAGGCCGCGGGACTTCAGAATCAGCCCCAGCATTTT.

This clone was seen only a few times. The V and J genes are TRBV4-2 and TRBJ1-2; D is uncertain. CDR3 size: 15 residues. Per germline, CDR1 LGHNA and CDR2 YNFKEQ. V shed 0 bases and J shed 3 bases, with 11 bases lying between them. The CDR3 here is CASSQDLGGDYGYTF. For the CDR3, the DNA is TGTGCCAGCAGCCAAGACCTCGGTGGAGACTATGGCTACACCTTC.

The V call is TRBV28, the J call TRBJ2-7; no firm D call. The CDR3 runs 12 residues. Germline assignment: CDR1 MDHEN and CDR2 SYDVKM. Trimming removed 3 bases from V and 7 bases from J, with 10 bases in between. CDR3 protein: CASSLWPFEQYF. The CDR3 region has the DNA TGTGCCAGCAGTTTGTGGCCTTTTGAGCAGTACTTC. The entire variable domain, with the rest obtained from reference TRBV28 and TRBJ2-7, is as follows: DVKVTQSSRYLVKRTGEKVFLECVQDMDHENMFWYRQDPGLGLRLIYFSYDVKMKEKGDIPEGYSVSREKKERFSLILESASTNQTSMYLCASSLWPFEQYFGPGTRLTVT.

V is TRBV9 and J is TRBJ2-5; D may correspond to TRBD1 or TRBD2 (6 bases each). This CDR3 spans 12 amino acids. The V and J ends lost 7 bases and 5 bases respectively, with 12 bases between them. Germline V gene data show CDR1 as SGDLS and CDR2 as YYNGEE. The CDR3 DNA is TGTGCCAGCGCAGGAGGGGGGGAGACCCAGTACTTC. This gives the protein CASAGGGETQYF. Combining the CDR3 with reference TRBV9 and TRBJ2-5 gives the whole variable domain DSGVTQTPKHLITATGQRVTLRCSPRSGDLSVYWYQQSLDQGLQFLIQYYNGEERAKGNILERFSAQQFPDLHSELNLSSLELGDSALYFCASAGGGETQYFGPGTRLLVL.

The gene calls are TRBV27 and TRBJ2-7; D is unclear. V was trimmed by 3 bases and J by 0 bases, leaving 6 bases between them. Per the germline V gene, CDR1 is MNHEY and CDR2 is SMNVEV (reference sequence). CDR3 length: 13 amino acids. CDR3 sequence: CASSFLHSYEQYF. The CDR3 region has the DNA TGTGCCAGCAGTTTCCTTCACTCCTACGAGCAGTACTTC.

The chain employs TRBV2 and TRBJ1-1, with D perhaps TRBD1 (5 bases). This CDR3 has 13 residues. Trimming shortened V by 6 bases and J by 1 base, and 9 bases separated the two germline ends. Germline-derived CDR1 and CDR2 are SNHLY and FYNNEI. The chain's CDR3 is CASRDTTNTEAFF. In DNA, the CDR3 is TGTGCCAGCAGGGACACCACGAACACTGAAGCTTTCTTT.

V usage is TRBV5-1 and J usage is TRBJ2-3; D gene uncertain. CDR1 is SGHRS and CDR2 is YFSETQ in the germline V gene. V was pared by 6 bases and J by 0 bases, with 14 bases between. The CDR3 runs 15 residues. The DNA of the CDR3 is TGCGCCAGCAAACCCTCCACCCTGAGCACAGATACGCAGTATTTT. Translated, it gives CASKPSTLSTDTQYF.

The chain employs TRBV7-3 and TRBJ2-3, with no clear D. Germline V gene data show CDR1 as SGHTA and CDR2 as FQGTGA. The CDR3 consists of 11 residues. V dropped 11 bases and J dropped 2 bases, with 8 bases sitting between them. This CDR3 is CARLSTDTQYF. The CDR3, as DNA: TGTGCCCGGCTCTCCACAGATACGCAGTATTTT.

The V call is TRBV19, the J call TRBJ2-1; 8 nucleotides agree with TRBD2. Germline CDR1 and CDR2: LNHDA and SQIVND (reference sequence). V trimming: 10 bases; J trimming: 8 bases; junction bases outside the gene matches: 13. This CDR3 has 14 amino acids. DNA of the CDR3: TGTGCCACCACGAAAGTAAGCGGGAGTCATGAGCAGTTCTTC. This encodes CATTKVSGSHEQFF.

The chain combines TRBV24-1 with TRBJ1-2; D gene ambiguous. Germline assignment: CDR1 KGHDR and CDR2 SFDVKD. The CDR3 has 13 residues. The V gene lost 9 bases and the J gene lost 8 bases, with 18 bases spanning the gap. The CDR3 DNA sequence: TGTGCCACCGGCGACCCAACTGCGCGGGGCTACACCTTC. It yields the protein CATGDPTARGYTF.

This clone was found once. The chain carries TRBV3-1 (or the pseudogene TRBV3-2) and TRBJ1-5, with TRBD1 matching over 7 bases. J gave up 5 bases and V 1 base, and 5 bases lay outside the gene matches. Germline values: CDR1 LGHDT, CDR2 YNNKEL (reference sequence). The CDR3 is made up of 15 amino acids. The CDR3: CASSQGGRGHQPQHF. CDR3 DNA: TGTGCCAGCAGCCAAGGCGGGAGGGGGCATCAGCCCCAGCATTTT.

A few counts support this clone. The chain recombines TRBV18 with TRBJ1-2; D perhaps matches TRBD1 (6 bases). CDR1 is KGHSH, CDR2 LQKENI, per germline. This CDR3 region has 12 residues. V lost 8 bases and J lost 3, with 10 bases in between. The CDR3: CASHPGDYGYTF. The CDR3 DNA is TGTGCCAGCCACCCAGGGGACTATGGCTACACCTTC.

The chain links TRBV5-5 to TRBJ2-5; D gene uncertain. The length of the CDR3 is 14 residues. V lost 0 bases and J lost 1, with 7 bases in between. Germline V gives CDR1 SGHKS, CDR2 YYEKEE (reference sequence). Written as DNA, the CDR3 is TGTGCCAGCAGCTTGGGACAAACCCAAGAGACCCAGTACTTC. Translated, it gives CASSLGQTQETQYF.

The chain joins TRBV6-5 to TRBJ2-5; 11 bases match TRBD1. Germline V gene lookup returns CDR1 MNHEY and CDR2 SVGAGI. This CDR3 is 14 amino acids long. The V gene end was trimmed by 5 bases and the J gene end by 7 bases; junction bases not matched to a gene: 6. CDR3 in amino acids: CASSRTGGRVTQYF. The CDR3 bases are TGTGCCAGCAGTCGGACAGGGGGCCGGGTGACCCAGTACTTC.